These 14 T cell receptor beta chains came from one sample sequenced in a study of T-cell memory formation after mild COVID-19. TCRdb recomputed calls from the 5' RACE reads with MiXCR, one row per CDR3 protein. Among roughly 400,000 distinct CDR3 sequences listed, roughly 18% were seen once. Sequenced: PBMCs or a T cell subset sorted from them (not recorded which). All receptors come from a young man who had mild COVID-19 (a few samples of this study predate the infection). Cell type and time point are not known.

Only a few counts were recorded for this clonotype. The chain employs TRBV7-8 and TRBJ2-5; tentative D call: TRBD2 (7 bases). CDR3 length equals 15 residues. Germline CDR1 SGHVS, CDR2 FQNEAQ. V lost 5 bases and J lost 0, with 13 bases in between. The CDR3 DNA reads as TGTGCCAGCAGCAGGAGGGGGGGGGACCAAGAGACCCAGTACTTC. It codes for CASSRRGGDQETQYF. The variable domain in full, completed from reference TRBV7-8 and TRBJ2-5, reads GAGVSQSPRYKVAKRGQDVALRCDPISGHVSLFWYQQALGQGPEFLTYFQNEAQLDKSGLPSDRFFAERPEGSVSTLKIQRTQQEDSAVYLCASSRRGGDQETQYFGPGTRLLVL.

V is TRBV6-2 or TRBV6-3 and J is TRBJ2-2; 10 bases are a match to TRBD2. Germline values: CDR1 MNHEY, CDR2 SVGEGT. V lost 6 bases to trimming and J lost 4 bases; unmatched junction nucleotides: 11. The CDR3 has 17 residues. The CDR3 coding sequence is TGTGCCAGCAGCCCAGAGAAGATAGCGGGGGGCACCGGGGAGCTGTTTTTT. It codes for CASSPEKIAGGTGELFF.

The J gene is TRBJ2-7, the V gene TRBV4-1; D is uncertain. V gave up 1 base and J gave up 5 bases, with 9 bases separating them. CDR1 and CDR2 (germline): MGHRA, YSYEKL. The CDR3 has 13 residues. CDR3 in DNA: TGCGCCAGCAGCCAAGCTCAGCGTGACGAGCAGTACTTC. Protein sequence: CASSQAQRDEQYF.

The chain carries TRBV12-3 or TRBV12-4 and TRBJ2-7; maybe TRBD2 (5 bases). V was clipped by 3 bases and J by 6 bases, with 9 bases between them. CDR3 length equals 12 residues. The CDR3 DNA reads TGTGCCAGCAGTTTTCGGGGAATCGAGCAGTACTTC. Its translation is CASSFRGIEQYF.

The DNA of the CDR3 is TGCGCCAGCAGCTTGGAAGCTACTTTGGGCGGGGTGGTCAAAAACATTCAGTACTTC. It translates to CASSLEATLGGVVKNIQYF. The chain carries TRBV5-1 and TRBJ2-4; tentatively, D is TRBD2 (6 bases). The CDR3 extends over 19 amino acids. V lost 0 bases and J 3 bases, leaving 22 bases between the germline ends. In germline, CDR1 is SGHRS, CDR2 YFSETQ.

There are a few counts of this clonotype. CDR3 bases: TGTGCCAGCAGGCCGGCGGAGCGGGGAGTCCCCACAGATACGCAGTATTTT. This codes for CASRPAERGVPTDTQYF. The V gene is TRBV7-2, the J gene TRBJ2-3, with 7 nucleotides matching TRBD2. Germline V CDR1 and CDR2: SGHTA, FQGNSA. Germline trimming cut 6 bases from V and 2 bases from J; bases unmatched to any gene: 14. This CDR3 spans 17 amino acids.

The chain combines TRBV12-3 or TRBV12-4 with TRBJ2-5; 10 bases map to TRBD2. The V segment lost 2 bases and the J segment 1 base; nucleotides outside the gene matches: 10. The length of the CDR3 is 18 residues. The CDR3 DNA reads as TGTGCCAGCAGTTTAAGGATTGGGGGACTAGCGTTCCAAGAGACCCAGTACTTC. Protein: CASSLRIGGLAFQETQYF.

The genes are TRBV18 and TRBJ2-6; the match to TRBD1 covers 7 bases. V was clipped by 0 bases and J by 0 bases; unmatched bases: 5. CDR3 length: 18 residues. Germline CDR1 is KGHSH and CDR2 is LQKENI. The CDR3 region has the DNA TGTGCCAGCTCACCACCAGGGACAGCCCGCTCTGGGGCCAACGTCCTGACTTTC. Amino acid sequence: CASSPPGTARSGANVLTF.

CDR3 protein: CASSQGQGEKADEQFF. Here the CDR3 DNA reads TGTGCCAGCAGCCAGGGACAGGGGGAGAAAGCAGATGAGCAGTTCTTC. This sequence joins TRBV3-1 and TRBJ2-1; 11 bases are shared with TRBD1. Trimming at V came to 3 bases and at J to 8 bases, leaving 9 bases not matched to a gene. Germline V gene lookup returns CDR1 LGHDT and CDR2 YNNKEL (reference sequence). CDR3 length: 16 residues.

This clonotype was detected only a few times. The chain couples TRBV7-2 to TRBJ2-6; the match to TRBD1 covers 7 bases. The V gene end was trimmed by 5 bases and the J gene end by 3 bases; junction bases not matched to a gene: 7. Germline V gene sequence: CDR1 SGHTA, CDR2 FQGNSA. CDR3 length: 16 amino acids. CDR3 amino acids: CASSPYRGRGANVLTF. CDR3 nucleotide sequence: TGTGCCAGCAGCCCCTACAGGGGTCGTGGGGCCAACGTCCTGACTTTC.

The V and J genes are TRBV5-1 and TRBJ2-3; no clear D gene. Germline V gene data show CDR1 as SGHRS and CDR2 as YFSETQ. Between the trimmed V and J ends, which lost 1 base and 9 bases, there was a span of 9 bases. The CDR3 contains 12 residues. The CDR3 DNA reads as TGCGCCAGCAGCTTGCCCGGACCGACGCAGTATTTT. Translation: CASSLPGPTQYF.

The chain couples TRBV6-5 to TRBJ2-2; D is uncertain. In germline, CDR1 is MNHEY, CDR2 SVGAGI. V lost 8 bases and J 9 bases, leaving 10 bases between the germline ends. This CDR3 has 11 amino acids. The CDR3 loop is CASGLGWELFF. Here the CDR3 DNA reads TGTGCCAGCGGCCTGGGATGGGAGCTGTTTTTT.

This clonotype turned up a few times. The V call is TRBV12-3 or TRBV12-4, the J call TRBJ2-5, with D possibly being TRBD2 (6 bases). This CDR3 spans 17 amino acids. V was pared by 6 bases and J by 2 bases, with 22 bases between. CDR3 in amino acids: CASSLTGVGPVQETQYF. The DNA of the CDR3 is TGTGCCAGCAGCCTTACGGGGGTCGGCCCCGTTCAAGAGACCCAGTACTTC.

In DNA, the CDR3 is TGTGCCAGCAGCTTAGTTGGGCGCGGGACAGTCTCTGAAGCTTTCTTT. It yields the protein CASSLVGRGTVSEAFF. The chain links TRBV7-9 to TRBJ1-1, with TRBD1 matching over 7 bases. This CDR3 is built from 16 residues. V trimming: 1 base; J trimming: 6 bases; junction bases outside the gene matches: 11. Germline V gene sequence: CDR1 SEHNR, CDR2 FQNEAQ (reference sequence).